This entry features one TCR beta chain sequence. Assay: immunoSEQ multiplex PCR; the TCRdb copy retains only in-frame clones and omits some. The sample holds 20,000 to 30,000 clones, more than 75% seen once. The data were obtained in a study of OX40 agonist ivuxolimab in advanced cancers. Germline assignment: CDR1 MGHDK and CDR2 SYGVNS. V lost 8 bases, J lost 4 bases, and 13 bases stayed unmatched. CDR3 length: 17 residues. The clonotype comes from an adult with an advanced solid tumor such as melanoma, head and neck, liver or kidney cancer. The rearrangement uses TRBV25-1 and TRBJ2-3; 12 bases map to TRBD2. The input for sequencing was CD4+ or CD8+ T cells sorted from blood, taken in a trial of the OX40 agonist ivuxolimab. For the CDR3, the DNA is TGTGCCAGCGCGACTAGCGGGAGTCTGGTTTCGGCAGATACGCAGTATTTT. Its translation is CASATSGSLVSADTQYF.